This T cell receptor beta chain was recovered during a study of T-cell memory formation after mild COVID-19. Study at large: Largely, TCR clusters stayed within a single donor. Regarding the study as a whole: Clonal second-wave expansions that peaked on day 37 had unconfirmed SARS-CoV-2 specificity.

V dropped 1 base and J dropped 3; count of bases not matched to a gene: 10. Per germline, CDR1 MNHEY and CDR2 SMNVEV (reference sequence). The CDR3 length is 17 residues. TCRdb itself ran the 5' RACE reads through MiXCR, one entry per CDR3 protein. The data show under 110,000 distinct CDR3 sequences, roughly an eighth seen once. On this clonotype: Its antigen is not known.

V gene TRBV27 combines with J gene TRBJ1-2; 8 bases are shared with TRBD1. Material for sequencing was PBMCs or a T cell subset sorted from them (not recorded which). The TCR originated in an adult woman who had mild COVID-19 (a few samples of this study predate the infection). Cell type and time point are not known. CDR3 protein: CASSLFGTGPTDYGYTF. DNA for the CDR3: TGTGCCAGCAGTTTATTTGGGACAGGCCCTACCGACTATGGCTACACCTTC.